Sequencing of this T cell receptor beta chain was carried out in a study of Ad26.COV2.S vaccination and SARS-CoV-2 variants. Study-wide findings and caveats: Measurement of non-spike TCR breadth gave similar results in vaccine and placebo recipients. The TCR breadth and depth analyses may have understated or missed part of the total T cell responses.

About this clone itself: Its antigen is not known.

The repertoire was sequenced with immunoSEQ multiplex PCR; TCRdb's copy has only in-frame clones and lacks some. Of roughly 380,000 clones listed, 88% are singletons. Treatment indicated: roughly 20 received Ad26.COV2.S at low or high dose, single or two shots; about 5 received placebo; per-sample allocation not given. Collection of the samples took place on day 63 after the first injection of vaccine or placebo. The V gene end was trimmed by 1 base and the J gene end by 2 bases; junction bases not matched to a gene: 4. The CDR3 loop spans 15 amino acids. From germline, CDR1 is SGHAT and CDR2 FQDESV (reference sequence).

This TCR was recovered from a person aged 18-60 years who received the Ad26.COV2.S COVID-19 vaccine or a placebo. Specimen: peripheral blood, collected in a trial of Ad26.COV2.S vaccine versus placebo. The V call is TRBV11-1, the J call TRBJ1-1; 7 nucleotides align to TRBD1. The DNA for the CDR3 is TGTGCCAGCAGCTTAGAGGGGACAGCTAACACTGAAGCTTTCTTT. Translating gives CASSLEGTANTEAFF.